Listed here is a single T cell receptor (beta chain). This entry comes from a study of graft-versus-host responses after intestinal transplantation. Sequenced by immunoSEQ multiplex PCR; TCRdb stores in-frame clones only, minus some. Of around 2,900 clones detected, 90% to 95% appear once; the ten largest clones hold 4%. The germline V and J ends were trimmed by 4 bases and 0 bases, with 12 bases remaining between them. This CDR3 is built from 16 residues. The V gene's germline CDR1 is LNHDA and CDR2 SQIVND (reference sequence). Here the sequenced sample was bone marrow, taken less than 400 days after transplant. The chain uses TRBV19 and TRBJ2-2; D possibly matches TRBD1 or TRBD2 (5 bases each). This receptor was identified in a human patient who received an intestinal transplant, so some T cells may come from the graft donor. The CDR3 sequence is CASSTGAAANTGELFF. The CDR3 DNA reads TGTGCCAGTAGTACCGGGGCAGCCGCGAACACCGGGGAGCTGTTTTTT.